A selection of T cell receptor beta chains follows, all from one sample in a study of T cells after somatic rescue of genetic block. Libraries were prepared by immunoSEQ multiplex PCR; TCRdb keeps only in-frame clonotypes and omits some of them. The sample includes 15,000 or so clones, over 70% of them seen just once. The sample consisted of peripheral blood mononuclear cells (PBMCs). The receptor source for this set is a boy under 18. The CDR3 runs from the conserved cysteine through the conserved F or W.

CDR3aa: CASSAGRGLETQYF
j_gene: TRBJ2-5
len: 14
v_gene: TRBV2

CDR3aa: CASNRGGFNQPQHF
j_gene: TRBJ1-5
len: 14
v_gene: TRBV2

CDR3aa: CANRRGAVYNEQFF
j_gene: TRBJ2-1
len: 14
v_gene: TRBV2

CDR3aa: CSVEGREGYTF
j_gene: TRBJ1-2
len: 11
v_gene: TRBV29-1

CDR3aa: CASRPWGGNQPQHF
j_gene: TRBJ1-5
len: 14
v_gene: TRBV5-1

CDR3aa: CASRNRGQGETQYF
j_gene: TRBJ2-5
len: 14
v_gene: TRBV6-1

CDR3aa: CASSLRDSWEETQYF
j_gene: TRBJ2-5
len: 15
v_gene: TRBV28

CDR3aa: CANRTVGDTQYF
j_gene: TRBJ2-3
len: 12
v_gene: TRBV5-1

CDR3aa: CASSSYSGNTIYF
j_gene: TRBJ1-3
len: 13
v_gene: TRBV5-1

CDR3aa: CASRGDGLNTEAFF
j_gene: TRBJ1-1
len: 14
v_gene: TRBV2

CDR3aa: CASSLGQGDQRISYEQYF
j_gene: TRBJ2-7
len: 18
v_gene: TRBV5-8

CDR3aa: CASSFRERGTYEQYF
j_gene: TRBJ2-7
len: 15
v_gene: TRBV7-9

CDR3aa: CASRLGGYHYGYTF
j_gene: TRBJ1-2
len: 14
v_gene: TRBV7-6

CDR3aa: CASSALWTGEDTIYF
j_gene: TRBJ1-3
len: 15
v_gene: TRBV6-1